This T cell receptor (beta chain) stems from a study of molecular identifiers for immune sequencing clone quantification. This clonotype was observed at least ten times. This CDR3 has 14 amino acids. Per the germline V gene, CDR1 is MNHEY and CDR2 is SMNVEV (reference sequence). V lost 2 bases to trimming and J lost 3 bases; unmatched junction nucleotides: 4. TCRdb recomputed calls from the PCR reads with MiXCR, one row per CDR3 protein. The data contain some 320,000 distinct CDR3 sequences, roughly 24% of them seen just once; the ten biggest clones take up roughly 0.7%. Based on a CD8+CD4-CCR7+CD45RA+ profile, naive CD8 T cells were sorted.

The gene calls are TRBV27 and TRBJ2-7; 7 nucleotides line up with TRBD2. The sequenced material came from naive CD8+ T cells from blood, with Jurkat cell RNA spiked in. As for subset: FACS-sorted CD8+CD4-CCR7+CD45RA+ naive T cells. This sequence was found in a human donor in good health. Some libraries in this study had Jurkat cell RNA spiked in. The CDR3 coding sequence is TGTGCCAGCAGTTTAGGCGGGAGTCACTACGAGCAGTACTTC. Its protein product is CASSLGGSHYEQYF.